A few counts support the clone carrying this TCR beta chain. Molecular barcoded adaptors covering alpha/delta and beta/gamma chains were used on around 370 ng RNA. TCRdb itself ran the reads through MiXCR, one entry per CDR3 protein. The sample yields 40,000 or so distinct CDR3 sequences, under 15% seen once. The sample is drawn from a study of read filtering for tumor transcriptome and immune sequencing. The CDR3 has 15 amino acids. After removal of 3 bases from V and 1 base from J, the junction contained 4 bases not matched to a gene. Looked up from germline, CDR1 is MDHEN and CDR2 is SYDVKM. Sequencing input: a population of CD138-negative cells sorted from bone marrow. This TCR derives from a donor aged 40 or over with multiple myeloma. The chain is built from TRBV28 and TRBJ2-3; 7 bases are shared with TRBD1. As DNA, the CDR3 is TGTGCCAGCAGTTTGGTTGGACAGGGCACAGATACGCAGTATTTT. Its protein is CASSLVGQGTDTQYF.